What follows describes a single T cell receptor (beta chain). CDR3 length equals 16 residues. The V segment lost 0 bases and the J segment 6 bases; nucleotides outside the gene matches: 12. Germline values: CDR1 SGDLS, CDR2 YYNGEE. This sample was included in a study of blood T cell repertoires in COVID-19. Study details: The samples span acute and convalescent COVID-19 from the United States, Italy and Spain. PBMCs, B-cell-depleted T cells, or T cells were the source of the cDNA or gDNA that made up the material.

Original data processing: The assay estimated nucleated cells by amplifying reference gene primers. The data were produced by immunoSEQ multiplex PCR, yet TCRdb's version contains in-frame clones alone and is incomplete. V and J calls and clone size are given by that table; D and trimming were obtained from the DNA. The repertoire consists of tens of thousands of clones, with roughly 90% occurring once and the leading ten covering about 3%. The sequence derives from a woman in her forties or fifties with active or convalescent COVID-19. Sample: peripheral blood. The chain uses TRBV9 and TRBJ2-7; 7 bases fit TRBD2. CDR3 loop: CASSVDGGTKGGEQYF. CDR3 DNA: TGTGCCAGCAGCGTAGATGGGGGGACTAAAGGTGGCGAGCAGTACTTC.